This T cell receptor beta chain originates from a study of T cells in Graves' hyperthyroidism and ophthalmopathy. The sample holds a few counts of this clonotype. Clinical symptoms, serum thyroxine, TRAb, thyroid ultrasound and orbital computed tomography informed diagnoses. CDR1 and CDR2 from the germline V gene are MDHEN and SYDVKM. This CDR3 spans 14 amino acids. Trimming pared 3 bases from V and 3 bases from J, leaving 12 bases between. RNA transcripts yielded amplified TCR beta CDR3 regions. HTBI primers were used for first-round RT-PCR of the TCR CDR3. Using its own MiXCR run on the multiplex PCR reads, TCRdb lists one record per CDR3 protein. The sample carries approximately 200,000 distinct CDR3 sequences, roughly 18% recorded once.

The sequence came from a man between 40 and 49 years old with Graves' hyperthyroidism. The source material was blood. J is TRBJ2-7 and V is TRBV28; perhaps TRBD1 as D (5 bases). CDR3 coding DNA: TGTGCCAGCAGTTTTATGGACATATACTACGAGCAGTACTTC. This encodes CASSFMDIYYEQYF.